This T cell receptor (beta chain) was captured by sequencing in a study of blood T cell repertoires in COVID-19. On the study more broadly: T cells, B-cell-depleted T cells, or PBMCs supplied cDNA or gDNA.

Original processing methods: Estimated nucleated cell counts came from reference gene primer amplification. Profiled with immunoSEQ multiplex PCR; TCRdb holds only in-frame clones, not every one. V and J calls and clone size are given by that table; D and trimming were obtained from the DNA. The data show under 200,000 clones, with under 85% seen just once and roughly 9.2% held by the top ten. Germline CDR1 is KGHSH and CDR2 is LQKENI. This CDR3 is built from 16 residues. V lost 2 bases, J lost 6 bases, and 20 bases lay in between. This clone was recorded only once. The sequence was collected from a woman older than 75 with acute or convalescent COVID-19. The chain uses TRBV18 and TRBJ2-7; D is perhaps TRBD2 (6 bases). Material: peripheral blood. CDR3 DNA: TGTGCCAGCTCACCAGGGACGGGAACCCTCGGGAGCGAGCAGTACTTC. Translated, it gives CASSPGTGTLGSEQYF.